The next 13 T cell receptor beta chains were all read from a single sample in a study of blood T cell repertoires in COVID-19. Assay: immunoSEQ multiplex PCR; the TCRdb copy retains only in-frame clones and omits some. Of 100,000 to 150,000 clones listed, around 89% are singletons. Material: peripheral blood. The receptor source for this set is a woman in her fifties or sixties with COVID-19, enrolled during active disease.

The rearrangement uses TRBV5-5 and TRBJ2-5; D unclear. The CDR3 is 13 residues long. CDR1 is SGHKS and CDR2 is YYEKEE in the germline V gene (reference sequence). V dropped 1 base and J dropped 2 bases, with 6 bases sitting between them. The CDR3 sequence: CASSLNIQETQYF. DNA of the CDR3: TGTGCCAGCAGCTTGAACATTCAAGAGACCCAGTACTTC.

The V gene is TRBV11-2, the J gene TRBJ1-2; no clear D. CDR1 and CDR2 from the germline V gene are SGHAT and FQNNGV. The CDR3 contains 13 residues. V shed 4 bases and J shed 5 bases, with 11 bases lying between them. The CDR3 spells CASSSTSNYGYTF. The CDR3 DNA is TGTGCCAGCAGCTCTACTAGCAATTATGGCTACACCTTC.

The chain is built from TRBV7-9 and TRBJ1-2, with 9 bases fitting TRBD1. The CDR3 spans 14 residues. J gave up 6 bases and V 5 bases, and 7 bases lay outside the gene matches. Germline V gives CDR1 SEHNR, CDR2 FQNEAQ (reference sequence). CDR3 region: CASSEGTGNNGYTF. The CDR3 region has the DNA TGTGCCAGCAGCGAGGGGACAGGGAACAATGGCTACACCTTC.

The chain employs TRBV11-3 and TRBJ2-2; D ambiguous. Trimming left V 4 bases short and J 7 bases short, with 10 bases between. Germline CDR1 reads SGHNT; CDR2 reads YENEEA. The CDR3 loop spans 13 amino acids. The CDR3 loop reads CASSSSASGELFF. The CDR3 bases are TGTGCCAGCAGCTCGAGTGCGAGCGGGGAGCTGTTTTTT.

The genes are TRBV5-1 and TRBJ2-5; D unresolved. CDR1 is SGHRS and CDR2 is YFSETQ in the germline V gene. Trimming stripped 0 bases from V and 5 bases from J, with 8 bases between. CDR3 length: 13 residues. This chain's CDR3 is CASSLGARETQYF. The CDR3 DNA reads TGCGCCAGCAGCTTGGGAGCCCGGGAGACCCAGTACTTC.

This chain uses TRBV10-3 with TRBJ1-1; perhaps TRBD1 as D (5 bases). Germline lookup yields CDR1 ENHRY and CDR2 SYGVKD. V dropped 9 bases and J dropped 2 bases, with 16 bases sitting between them. The CDR3 totals 14 residues. The CDR3 DNA is TGTGCCATTGGGGGAGGTGCCTTAAACACTGAAGCTTTCTTT. Translation gives CAIGGGALNTEAFF.

This clone was observed a few times. The chain links TRBV30 to TRBJ2-5, with 8 bases that match TRBD1. The length of the CDR3 is 15 residues. The germline CDR1 and CDR2 sequences are GTSNPN and SVGIG (reference sequence). J lost 3 bases, V lost 2 bases, and 8 bases had no gene match. CDR3 in DNA: TGTGCCTGGAGTCCCGGGACAGGTCGGAAAGAGACCCAGTACTTC. Its translation is CAWSPGTGRKETQYF.

This sequence joins TRBV5-8 and TRBJ1-6; D is perhaps TRBD1 (5 bases). Trimming pared 3 bases from V and 9 bases from J, leaving 10 bases between. Germline V CDR1 and CDR2: SGHTS, YDEGEE. CDR3 length: 13 amino acids. CDR3 in DNA: TGTGCCAGCAGCTCAGGGCTGGGTTCACCCCTCCACTTT. Protein product: CASSSGLGSPLHF.

V and J are TRBV7-8 and TRBJ1-1; possible D gene TRBD1, 6 bases. The germline V gene has CDR1 SGHVS and CDR2 FQNEAQ. This CDR3 contains 13 residues. Trimming removed 6 bases at V and 7 bases at J, with 15 bases between. The CDR3 DNA is TGTGCCAGCAGTTTACAGGGAGGAGGTGAAGCTTTCTTT. Residues: CASSLQGGGEAFF.

This clone was seen once. The chain recombines TRBV5-1 with TRBJ1-2, with D perhaps matching TRBD1 (5 bases). V shed 0 bases and J shed 6 bases, with 12 bases lying between them. Per the germline V gene, CDR1 is SGHRS and CDR2 is YFSETQ. This CDR3 is built from 14 residues. The CDR3 coding sequence is TGCGCCAGCAGCTTGGGCGGGGGAGGCGATGGCTACACCTTC. It codes for CASSLGGGGDGYTF.

CDR3 region: CAIRSQSGSYEQYF. Here the CDR3 DNA reads TGTGCCATCCGATCCCAGTCGGGCTCCTACGAGCAGTACTTC. This chain links TRBV10-3 with TRBJ2-7, with unresolved D. CDR3 length equals 14 residues. V was clipped by 8 bases and J by 0 bases, with 14 bases between them. Per the germline V gene, CDR1 is ENHRY and CDR2 is SYGVKD.

The chain recombines TRBV2 with TRBJ2-2, with D maybe TRBD2 (5 bases). The V gene's germline CDR1 is SNHLY and CDR2 FYNNEI. This CDR3 region has 13 residues. The V gene lost 0 bases and the J gene lost 7 bases, with 6 bases spanning the gap. The DNA of the CDR3 is TGTGCCAGCAGTGAAGCGGAGGTCGGGGAGCTGTTTTTT. Amino acid sequence: CASSEAEVGELFF.

The V call is TRBV3-1 (or the pseudogene TRBV3-2), the J call TRBJ1-2; the match to TRBD1 covers 7 bases. Losses at the gene ends were 2 bases for V and 2 bases for J; bases not matched to a gene: 8. This CDR3 comprises 16 residues. Germline V CDR1 and CDR2: LGHDT, YNNKEL (reference sequence). CDR3 sequence (DNA): TGTGCCAGCAGCCAATCTGGCGGGACAGTAAACTATGGCTACACCTTC. This gives the protein CASSQSGGTVNYGYTF.